These T cell receptor beta chains were read from a single sample in a study of shared clonotypes between healthy human individuals. Assay used: immunoSEQ multiplex PCR; TCRdb lists only in-frame clones, some missing. The sample gives about 480,000 clones, about 80% of which show up once; 12% is in the top ten. Material for sequencing was PBMCs. These receptors all come from a woman aged 40 to 50 in good health. Some clones in this sample may be carry-over from other donors' samples. Both conserved end residues are part of each CDR3. D genes are given only for firm matches. Some rows have no size entry. The others give once, few or many, or a class for an expanded clone.

V gene: TRBV2; D gene: TRBD2; clone size: .; J gene: TRBJ2-1; CDR3 DNA: TGTGCCAGCAGTACGACTAGCGCCTACAATGAGCAGTTCTTC; CDR3 protein: CASSTTSAYNEQFF
V gene: TRBV4-3; D gene: TRBD2; clone size: .; J gene: TRBJ2-7; CDR3 DNA: TGCGCCAGCAGCCAAGAGAAGGCTAGCGGGAGCCACGAGCAGTACTTC; CDR3 protein: CASSQEKASGSHEQYF
V gene: TRBV6-1; D gene: .; clone size: few; J gene: TRBJ2-2; CDR3 DNA: TGTGCCAGCAGGGGGACATGGATGATCGGGGAGCTGTTTTTT; CDR3 protein: CASRGTWMIGELFF
V gene: TRBV9; D gene: .; clone size: .; J gene: TRBJ2-1; CDR3 DNA: TGTGCCAGCAGCGTAGCTGGGGCCGACAATGAGCAGTTCTTC; CDR3 protein: CASSVAGADNEQFF
V gene: TRBV7-7; D gene: .; clone size: .; J gene: TRBJ2-1; CDR3 DNA: TGTGCCAGCAGCTTAGGCAGAGACAATGAGCAGTTCTTC; CDR3 protein: CASSLGRDNEQFF
V gene: TRBV5-8; D gene: TRBD2; clone size: .; J gene: TRBJ2-7; CDR3 DNA: TGTGCCAGCAGCTTGCGTCTAGCGGTTTACGAGCAGTACTTC; CDR3 protein: CASSLRLAVYEQYF
V gene: TRBV4-3; D gene: TRBD1; clone size: .; J gene: TRBJ2-7; CDR3 DNA: TGCGCCAGCAGCGAGGGACAGGGTCGGTACGAGCAGTACTTC; CDR3 protein: CASSEGQGRYEQYF
V gene: TRBV6-5; D gene: .; clone size: .; J gene: TRBJ1-1; CDR3 DNA: TGTGCCAGCACCCAGACCAGGGGAGGTTACACTGAAGCTTTCTTT; CDR3 protein: CASTQTRGGYTEAFF
V gene: TRBV7-9; D gene: .; clone size: .; J gene: TRBJ2-2; CDR3 DNA: TGTGCCAGCAGCCTAGTTCAGACCGGGGAGCTGTTTTTT; CDR3 protein: CASSLVQTGELFF
V gene: TRBV27; D gene: TRBD2; clone size: .; J gene: TRBJ2-1; CDR3 DNA: TGTGCCAGCAGTCATGGGCGGGAGAACAATGAGCAGTTCTTC; CDR3 protein: CASSHGRENNEQFF
V gene: TRBV6-5; D gene: .; clone size: .; J gene: TRBJ2-7; CDR3 DNA: TGTGCCAGCAGACACAGGGCTGGCGAGCAGTACTTC; CDR3 protein: CASRHRAGEQYF
V gene: TRBV4-3; D gene: .; clone size: .; J gene: TRBJ2-7; CDR3 DNA: TGCGCCAGCAGCGCGACCCTTTACGAGCAGTACTTC; CDR3 protein: CASSATLYEQYF
V gene: TRBV9; D gene: .; clone size: once; J gene: TRBJ2-7; CDR3 DNA: TGTGCCAGCAGCCAGATAGCGGCCTCGGGCGAGCAGTACTTC; CDR3 protein: CASSQIAASGEQYF
V gene: TRBV5-1; D gene: TRBD1; clone size: .; J gene: TRBJ2-7; CDR3 DNA: TGCGCCAGCAGCCGACAGGGGGCCGGCGGGACCTCCTACGAGCAGTACTTC; CDR3 protein: CASSRQGAGGTSYEQYF
V gene: TRBV15; D gene: .; clone size: .; J gene: TRBJ2-7; CDR3 DNA: TGTGCCACCAGCAGAGATCTCGCTACCTACGAGCAGTACTTC; CDR3 protein: CATSRDLATYEQYF
V gene: TRBV10-3; D gene: .; clone size: few; J gene: TRBJ2-7; CDR3 DNA: TGTGCCATCAGTGACAGGGTCGGCGAGCAGTACTTC; CDR3 protein: CAISDRVGEQYF
V gene: TRBV7-3; D gene: TRBD1; clone size: few; J gene: TRBJ2-1; CDR3 DNA: TGTGCCAGCAGCTTAACGACAGGGGGCTCCAATGAGCAGTTCTTC; CDR3 protein: CASSLTTGGSNEQFF
V gene: TRBV11-1; D gene: .; clone size: .; J gene: TRBJ2-7; CDR3 DNA: TGTGCCAGCAGCTTAGCGGGCAGCTTCTCCTACGAGCAGTACTTC; CDR3 protein: CASSLAGSFSYEQYF
V gene: TRBV10-3; D gene: .; clone size: .; J gene: TRBJ2-2; CDR3 DNA: TGTGCCATCAGTGAGTCTGTCACGCTCACCGGGACCAAGAACGGGGAGCTGTTTTTT; CDR3 protein: CAISESVTLTGTKNGELFF
V gene: TRBV11-2; D gene: .; clone size: .; J gene: TRBJ2-1; CDR3 DNA: TGTGCCAGCAGCTCCTCGGCGGCGGACAATGAGCAGTTCTTC; CDR3 protein: CASSSSAADNEQFF
V gene: TRBV28; D gene: .; clone size: .; J gene: TRBJ1-5; CDR3 DNA: TGTGCCAGCAGTTTATGGTACGGTAATCAAGGCAATCAGCCCCAGCATTTT; CDR3 protein: CASSLWYGNQGNQPQHF
V gene: TRBV6-4; D gene: TRBD2; clone size: .; J gene: TRBJ2-1; CDR3 DNA: TGTGCCAGCTCCTACCGATTCGGGAGGAAGGACCATGAGCAGTTCTTC; CDR3 protein: CASSYRFGRKDHEQFF
V gene: TRBV4-1; D gene: .; clone size: .; J gene: TRBJ1-5; CDR3 DNA: TGCGCCAGCAGCCAAGGAGGAATCGGCGGGACACTTAATCAGCCCCAGCATTTT; CDR3 protein: CASSQGGIGGTLNQPQHF
V gene: TRBV4-3; D gene: .; clone size: .; J gene: TRBJ2-1; CDR3 DNA: TGCGCCAGCAGCCAAGGTCTAGAGGGAGGCACCTACAATGAGCAGTTCTTC; CDR3 protein: CASSQGLEGGTYNEQFF
V gene: TRBV11-3; D gene: .; clone size: .; J gene: TRBJ2-1; CDR3 DNA: TGTGCCAGCCAACAGGAGGCCGGGCACAATGAGCAGTTCTTC; CDR3 protein: CASQQEAGHNEQFF
V gene: TRBV5-4; D gene: TRBD1; clone size: .; J gene: TRBJ2-6; CDR3 DNA: TGTGCCAGCAGCCAACCGGGACAGATGAGCTCTGGGGCCAACGTCCTGACTTTC; CDR3 protein: CASSQPGQMSSGANVLTF
V gene: TRBV2; D gene: .; clone size: few; J gene: TRBJ1-1; CDR3 DNA: TGTGCCAGCAGTGAAGGCCGGACCAACACTGAAGCTTTCTTT; CDR3 protein: CASSEGRTNTEAFF
V gene: TRBV19; D gene: TRBD2; clone size: .; J gene: TRBJ2-7; CDR3 DNA: TGTGCCAGTATAGGCGGGAGCTCCTACGAGCAGTACTTC; CDR3 protein: CASIGGSSYEQYF
V gene: TRBV9; D gene: TRBD2; clone size: .; J gene: TRBJ2-1; CDR3 DNA: TGTGCCAGCAGCATTAGCGGGAGTACCTACAATGAGCAGTTCTTC; CDR3 protein: CASSISGSTYNEQFF
V gene: TRBV29-1; D gene: TRBD1; clone size: .; J gene: TRBJ2-1; CDR3 DNA: TGCAGCGTTGATAGGGACAGGGTATTCAATGAGCAGTTCTTC; CDR3 protein: CSVDRDRVFNEQFF
V gene: TRBV4-1; D gene: .; clone size: .; J gene: TRBJ2-3; CDR3 DNA: TGCGCCAGCAGCCAAGTTGCAGGGGGGGTTACAGATACGCAGTATTTT; CDR3 protein: CASSQVAGGVTDTQYF
V gene: TRBV7-8; D gene: .; clone size: .; J gene: TRBJ1-3; CDR3 DNA: TGTGCCAGCAGCTTCTCTCCCGACAGGATCCAAGACTCTGGAAACACCATATATTTT; CDR3 protein: CASSFSPDRIQDSGNTIYF